This T cell receptor (beta chain) appears in the sequencing data of a study of neurological immune-mediated disorders. This clonotype was observed a handful of times. The unsorted libraries were generated from a total of 2 million PBMCs, which had been stored in RNAlater at -80 C. The germline gives CDR1 SNHLY, CDR2 FYNNEI. Trimming cost V 5 bases and J 2 bases; bases outside gene matches: 2. CDR3 length: 13 amino acids. Synthesis of cDNA was carried out by template-switch 5'RACE. The reaction used 10-nucleotide random UMIs. TCRdb passed the 5' RACE reads through MiXCR, listing each CDR3 protein once. The sample holds 46,000 or so distinct CDR3 sequences, around 10% seen once.

The chain uses TRBV2 and TRBJ2-7; the match to TRBD1 covers 8 bases. Sample: PBMCs. This TCR came from a middle-aged woman with HTLV-1-associated myelopathy (HAM/TSP). The CDR3 loop reads CASSWTGTYEQYF. CDR3 sequence (DNA): TGTGCCAGCAGTTGGACAGGGACCTACGAGCAGTACTTC.